Described below is a single T cell receptor beta chain sequence and its context. This clonotype was observed many times. Its recognized antigen is unknown. No much larger clone is present one base from it, and per-base qualities are unavailable. The data were obtained in a study of T cells in Graves' hyperthyroidism and ophthalmopathy (dated by TCRdb to between 2019 and 2020). With respect to the entire study: Peripheral blood was collected at initial diagnosis, before any treatment. A discovery cohort of around 100 patients, about 44 with Graves' ophthalmopathy and about 58 with stable Graves' hyperthyroidism, was used to find distinguishing TCR V-J signatures. Prospective prediction of ophthalmopathy was tested in an independent validation cohort consisting of some 18 hyperthyroidism patients and around 16 patients who later progressed to ophthalmopathy. For training and testing, the 100 or so patients in the discovery cohort were randomly divided in a 7:3 ratio. In addition, the study compared T-cell repertoires in thyroid tissue and in blood from five to seven Graves' hyperthyroidism patients. After sampling, hyperthyroidism patients received methimazole starting at 30 mg daily, and ophthalmopathy patients received high-dose intravenous methylprednisolone. TCR Vbeta CDR3 sequencing of 130 to 150 peripheral blood samples (under 45 ophthalmopathy, about 74 hyperthyroidism and roughly 17 progressor patients) is reported in the paper.

Hyperthyroidism patients were aged 18 to 65 years and newly diagnosed, with disease duration of less than 2 months. Patients with uncontrolled infections, other autoimmune diseases, pregnancy or lactation were excluded. Diagnoses relied on clinical symptoms, serum thyroxine and TRAb, thyroid ultrasound and orbital computed tomography. Blood from progressor patients was collected at the time of first diagnosis with hyperthyroidism, before any ophthalmopathy symptoms had appeared. PBMCs were isolated from more than 8 ml of fresh peripheral blood by Ficoll-Paque density gradient centrifugation. Progressor patients were first diagnosed with Graves' hyperthyroidism and then developed ophthalmopathy during follow-up. Total RNA was extracted with Trizol reagent, and quality was checked on an Agilent 2100 Bioanalyzer. Results the study describes overall, beyond this receptor: During validation, the model predicted progression to ophthalmopathy a median of roughly 7.1 months ahead of onset, with around 65% sensitivity and 72% to 85% specificity. A model built on a 13 V-J signature distinguished ophthalmopathy from stable hyperthyroidism, reaching around 87% sensitivity and around 81% specificity in cross-validation and 80%/75% in testing. Most expanded thyroid clonotypes (frequency above 0.001) were also found in blood, which suggests that blood repertoires may mirror thyroid immune responses. Sample size was not statistically predetermined, and blinding of investigators to group allocation was not performed.

The CDR3 starts with the cysteine, ends with the phenylalanine, and has 15 residues. The retained sequence is limited to the CDR3, 45 bases, with the frame set at the first base. Via the germline V gene, CDR1 is SGHTA and CDR2 FQGTGA. V trim: 5 bases; J trim: 3 bases; unmatched bases: 7. The TCR beta CDR3 regions were amplified from the RNA transcripts. The TCR CDR3 was subjected to a first round of RT-PCR using the HTBI primer set and the Qiagen OneStep RT-PCR kit. A second multiplex PCR round built the libraries, followed by size selection and purification. Libraries were sequenced paired-end with 100 bp reads on an Illumina HiSeq2000. Regarding the original processing steps: SOAPnuke was used to process the raw data, removing reads that contained adapters or uncalled bases, had a mean Phred below 15, or lacked an exact match to the constant primer or identifier. COPE v1.2.5 was used to merge the high-quality paired reads, and each unique nucleotide sequence was defined as a clonotype. Clonotypes were aligned to IMGT TRBV, TRBD and TRBJ reference segments using MiTCR v1.1. Only V-J combinations with frequency above 0.0001, covering about 99% of repertoires, were analysed. The TCS score was defined as the ratio of F50 (clonal expansion) to E x V (chaos), calculated using BLOSUM62-based TCRdist between CDR3 peptides within each V-J. Welch's t-statistics and random forest reduced roughly 540 V-J features to 13, which were used in a naive Bayes classifier (R e1071). The raw public data were reprocessed by TCRdb itself: fastp quality trimming at Q25, MiXCR clonotype calling, in-frame beta chains only. Each entry is one CDR3 protein sequence, shown with its most common DNA and genes. These V and J calls are TCRdb output, not the study's own analysis. The table for this sample lists under 750,000 distinct CDR3 sequences; roughly 20% of them were counted only once. Roughly a sixth of the sample is in the top ten clones.

The chain links TRBV7-3 with TRBJ1-1, with 9 central nucleotides matching TRBD1. The sequenced sample was blood. This receptor was obtained from a woman aged 50 to 60 with Graves' hyperthyroidism that later progressed to Graves' ophthalmopathy. The DNA is TGTGCCAGCAGCGATCCCGGGACAGGGCACACTGAAGCTTTCTTT. Translated, it reads CASSDPGTGHTEAFF.